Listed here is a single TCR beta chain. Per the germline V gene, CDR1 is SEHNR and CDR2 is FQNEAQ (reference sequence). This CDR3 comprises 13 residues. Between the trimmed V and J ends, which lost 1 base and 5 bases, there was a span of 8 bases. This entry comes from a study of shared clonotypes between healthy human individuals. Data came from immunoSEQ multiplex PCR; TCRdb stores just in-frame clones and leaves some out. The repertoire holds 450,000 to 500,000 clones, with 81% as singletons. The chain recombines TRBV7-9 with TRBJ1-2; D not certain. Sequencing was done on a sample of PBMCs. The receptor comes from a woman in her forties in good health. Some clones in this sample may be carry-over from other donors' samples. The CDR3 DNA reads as TGTGCCAGCAGCTTAGGTCCGCAATATGGCTACACCTTC. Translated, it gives CASSLGPQYGYTF.